This T cell receptor (beta chain) was recovered during a study of beta chain features in type 1 diabetes. Whole-study findings and limits: Insertion counts at VDJ junctions were lower in type 1 diabetes patients, who also showed more deletions there.

Expressed TCRB transcripts got sequenced, as all isolated RNA was reverse transcribed. The table came from immunoSEQ multiplex PCR; TCRdb's copy has only in-frame clones and leaves some out. The table lists about 150,000 clones, around 10% of them singletons. The CDR3 is 15 residues long. Germline CDR1 and CDR2: MDHEN and SYDVKM. The V segment lost 4 bases and the J segment 6 bases; nucleotides outside the gene matches: 7. This clone was observed a handful of times. The antigen is not known. Every sorted population was more than 95% pure. The source of this sequence is a man younger than 30 in good health. The chain links TRBV28 to TRBJ2-1; 9 nucleotides agree with TRBD1. Sequenced material: central memory CD4+ T cells from blood. CDR3 bases: TGTGCCAGCAGTTCCGGGACAGGGAAACCCAATGAGCAGTTCTTC. The encoded protein is CASSSGTGKPNEQFF.